The sequence of this TCR beta chain was determined in a study of blood T cell repertoires in COVID-19. For the study at large: Acute-phase and convalescent COVID-19 samples originated in the United States, Italy and Spain. T cells, B-cell-depleted T cells, or PBMCs provided the cDNA or gDNA that served as material.

The germline V gene has CDR1 MNHEY and CDR2 SVGAGI. V shed 7 bases and J shed 4 bases, with 19 bases lying between them. The CDR3 is 15 amino acids. Seattle participants joined during active infection and were tracked over time. In the authors' methods: Estimation of nucleated cell counts was performed using reference gene primer amplification. Clones were read by immunoSEQ multiplex PCR, and TCRdb kept only the in-frame ones, dropping some. Clonal size and the V and J genes are those of that table, whereas D and trimming came from the DNA. The sample shows 150,000 to 200,000 clones, roughly 88% of them seen only once.

This chain links TRBV6-5 with TRBJ1-1; D is unresolved. The receptor was derived from a man between 18 and 29 years old with COVID-19, enrolled during active disease. Sequenced sample: peripheral blood. CDR3 in amino acids: CASNQWADEGTEAFF. CDR3 bases: TGTGCCAGCAACCAATGGGCGGATGAGGGCACTGAAGCTTTCTTT.